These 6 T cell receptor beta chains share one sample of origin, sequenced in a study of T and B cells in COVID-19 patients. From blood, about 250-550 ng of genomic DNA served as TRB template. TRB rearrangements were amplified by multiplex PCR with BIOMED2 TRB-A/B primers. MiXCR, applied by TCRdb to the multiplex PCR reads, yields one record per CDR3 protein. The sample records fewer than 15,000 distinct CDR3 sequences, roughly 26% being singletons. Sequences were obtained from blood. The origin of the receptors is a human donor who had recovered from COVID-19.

The CDR3 nucleotides are TGTGCCAGCAGTGGGAACACTGAAGCTTTCTTT. It translates to CASSGNTEAFF. This sequence joins TRBV6-5 and TRBJ1-1; D unclear. CDR3 length: 11 residues. V gave up 5 bases and J gave up 1 base, with 2 bases separating them. Germline V gives CDR1 MNHEY, CDR2 SVGAGI.

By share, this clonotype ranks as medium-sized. CDR3 coding DNA: TGCAGCGTCACAATGGACGCTATCTACGAGCAGTACTTC. Translating it yields CSVTMDAIYEQYF. The chain recombines TRBV29-1 with TRBJ2-7; D gene unclear. V was shortened by 6 bases and J by 3 bases, with 15 bases between the two germline ends. Germline lookup yields CDR1 SQVTM and CDR2 ANQGSEA. The CDR3 runs 13 residues.

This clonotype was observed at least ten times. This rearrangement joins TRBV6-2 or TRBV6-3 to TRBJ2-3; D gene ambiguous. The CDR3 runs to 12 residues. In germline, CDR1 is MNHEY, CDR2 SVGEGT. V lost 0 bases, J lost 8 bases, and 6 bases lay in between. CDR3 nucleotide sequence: TGTGCCAGCAGTTACTCGGACCTTACGCAGTATTTT. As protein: CASSYSDLTQYF.

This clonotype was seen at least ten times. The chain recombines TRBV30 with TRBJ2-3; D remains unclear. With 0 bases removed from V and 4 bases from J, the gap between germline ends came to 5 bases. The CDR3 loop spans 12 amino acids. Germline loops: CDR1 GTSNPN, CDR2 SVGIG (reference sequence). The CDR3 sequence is CAWSVTPDTQYF. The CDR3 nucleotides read TGTGCCTGGAGTGTAACCCCAGATACGCAGTATTTT.

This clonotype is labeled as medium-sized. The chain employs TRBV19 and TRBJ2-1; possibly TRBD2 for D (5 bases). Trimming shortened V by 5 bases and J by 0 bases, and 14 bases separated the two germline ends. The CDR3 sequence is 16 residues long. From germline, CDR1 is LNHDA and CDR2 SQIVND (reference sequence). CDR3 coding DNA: TGTGCCAGTAGTTCATTAGACTACCCCTCCTACAATGAGCAGTTCTTC. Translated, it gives CASSSLDYPSYNEQFF.

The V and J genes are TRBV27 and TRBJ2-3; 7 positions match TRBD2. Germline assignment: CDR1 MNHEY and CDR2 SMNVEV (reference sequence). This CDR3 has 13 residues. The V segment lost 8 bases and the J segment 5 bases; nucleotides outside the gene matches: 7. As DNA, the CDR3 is TGTGCCAGCCATGGACTAGACAAAGATACGCAGTATTTT. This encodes CASHGLDKDTQYF.